This T cell receptor beta chain derives from a study of blood T cell repertoires in COVID-19. Across the study: Material from acute and convalescent COVID-19 was sourced from the United States, Italy and Spain.

Patients from Seattle were sampled longitudinally, starting during active infection. Study processing details: Amplification of reference gene primers was used by the study to estimate nucleated cell counts. Only in-frame clones appear in the TCRdb table, and some are missing; sequencing was by immunoSEQ multiplex PCR. That table furnishes V, J and clone size, whereas the DNA furnished D and trimming. In the table there are some 360,000 clones, roughly 86% of which are singletons. This sequence originates from an older woman with COVID-19, enrolled during active disease. Sequenced sample: peripheral blood.

The CDR3 loop reads CASSTRRASGGTGELFF. CDR3 DNA sequence: TGTGCCAGTAGTACCCGTCGTGCTAGCGGGGGGACCGGGGAGCTGTTTTTT. This chain connects TRBV19 to TRBJ2-2, with 11 bases fitting TRBD2. Per the germline V gene, CDR1 is LNHDA and CDR2 is SQIVND (reference sequence). J was trimmed by 5 bases and V by 4 bases; bases with no gene match: 9. CDR3 length: 17 amino acids.